This T cell receptor beta chain was recovered during a study of OX40 agonist ivuxolimab in advanced cancers. Study results and limitations: Dose levels from 0.1 to 3.0 mg/kg saw CD4+ and CD8+ blood T cells expand clonally by week 6. Fewer expanded clones were found on average in CD4+ than in CD8+ T cells.

A word on this clone: Its antigen is undetermined.

CDR1 and CDR2 (germline): SGHTA, FQGTGA. Deletions cut 8 bases from V and 5 bases from J, with 9 bases between. This CDR3 is built from 12 residues. Autoimmune disease history or systemic immunosuppression barred patients. This table comes from immunoSEQ multiplex PCR, and its TCRdb copy is limited to in-frame clones, with some not included. The sample lists around 50,000 clones; about 74% were seen once. The clonotype was recovered from an adult with an advanced solid tumor such as melanoma, head and neck, liver or kidney cancer. The chain carries TRBV7-3 and TRBJ2-2; no clear D gene. The starting material was CD4+ or CD8+ T cells sorted from blood, obtained in a trial of the OX40 agonist ivuxolimab. The DNA for the CDR3 is TGTGCCAGCTCATTAGGAACCGGGGAGCTGTTTTTT. Its protein is CASSLGTGELFF. The variable domain in full, completed from reference TRBV7-3 and TRBJ2-2, reads GAGVSQTPSNKVTEKGKYVELRCDPISGHTALYWYRQSLGQGPEFLIYFQGTGAADDSGLPNDRFFAVRPEGSVSTLKIQRTERGDSAVYLCASSLGTGELFFGEGSRLTVL.